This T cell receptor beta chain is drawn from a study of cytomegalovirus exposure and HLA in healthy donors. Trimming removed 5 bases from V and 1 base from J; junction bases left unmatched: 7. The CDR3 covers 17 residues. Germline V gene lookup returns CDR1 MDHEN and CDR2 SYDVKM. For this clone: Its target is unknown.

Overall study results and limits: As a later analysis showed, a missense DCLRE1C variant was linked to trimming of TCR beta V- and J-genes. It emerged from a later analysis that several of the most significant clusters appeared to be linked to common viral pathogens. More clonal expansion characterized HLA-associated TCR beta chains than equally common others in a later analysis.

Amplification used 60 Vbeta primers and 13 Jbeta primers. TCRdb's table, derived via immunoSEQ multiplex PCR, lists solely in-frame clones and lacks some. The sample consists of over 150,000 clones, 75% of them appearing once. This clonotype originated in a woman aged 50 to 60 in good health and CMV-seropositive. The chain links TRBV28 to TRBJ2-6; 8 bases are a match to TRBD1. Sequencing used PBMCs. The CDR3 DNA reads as TGTGCCAGCAGTCCCCGACAGGGGTGGTCTGGGGCCAACGTCCTGACTTTC. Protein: CASSPRQGWSGANVLTF.